This record covers a single TCR beta chain. Its antigen remains unidentified. The data stem from a study of cytomegalovirus exposure and HLA in healthy donors. Findings and caveats of the study: It was confirmed in vitro that three of the CMV-associated chains were specific for CMV antigens. Some V segments (TRBV6-2 and TRBV6-3 among them) were excluded as indistinguishable.

Germline V gene lookup returns CDR1 MDHEN and CDR2 SYDVKM. V lost 3 bases and J lost 1, with 18 bases in between. The CDR3 contains 17 residues. The PCR used 60 Vbeta and 13 Jbeta primers. Here immunoSEQ multiplex PCR was the method, and the copy in TCRdb shows in-frame clones only, minus some. Here the sample spans more than 150,000 clones, 70% to 90% being singletons. The TCR was taken from a young woman in good health and CMV-seronegative. The V gene is TRBV28, the J gene TRBJ1-1; D gene ambiguous. Sequencing was performed on PBMCs. The DNA for the CDR3 is TGTGCCAGCAGTTTGACCGTCTTTTACCCGGGGAACACTGAAGCTTTCTTT. Its protein is CASSLTVFYPGNTEAFF. The entire variable domain, with the rest obtained from reference TRBV28 and TRBJ1-1, is as follows: DVKVTQSSRYLVKRTGEKVFLECVQDMDHENMFWYRQDPGLGLRLIYFSYDVKMKEKGDIPEGYSVSREKKERFSLILESASTNQTSMYLCASSLTVFYPGNTEAFFGQGTRLTVV.